This T cell receptor (beta chain) was identified in a study of blood T cell repertoires in COVID-19. Methods used by the authors: Cell counts per sample came from amplifying reference gene primers. TCRdb keeps only in-frame clones here, not all; method: immunoSEQ multiplex PCR. That table gives V, J and clone size, and the DNA gave D and trimming. The sample shows 250,000 or so clones, approximately 88% of them seen only once. V lost 7 bases and J 2 bases, leaving 12 bases between the germline ends. The CDR3 spans 13 residues. The V gene's germline CDR1 is MNHEY and CDR2 SVGAGI. The receptor's source is a woman in her thirties who had been exposed to COVID-19. The sequencing sample was made of PBMCs or T cells enriched from blood (not recorded which). The V and J genes are TRBV6-5 and TRBJ2-7; D not resolved. The CDR3 loop is CASIPGGTYEQYF. In DNA, the CDR3 is TGTGCCAGCATCCCCGGCGGTACCTACGAGCAGTACTTC.